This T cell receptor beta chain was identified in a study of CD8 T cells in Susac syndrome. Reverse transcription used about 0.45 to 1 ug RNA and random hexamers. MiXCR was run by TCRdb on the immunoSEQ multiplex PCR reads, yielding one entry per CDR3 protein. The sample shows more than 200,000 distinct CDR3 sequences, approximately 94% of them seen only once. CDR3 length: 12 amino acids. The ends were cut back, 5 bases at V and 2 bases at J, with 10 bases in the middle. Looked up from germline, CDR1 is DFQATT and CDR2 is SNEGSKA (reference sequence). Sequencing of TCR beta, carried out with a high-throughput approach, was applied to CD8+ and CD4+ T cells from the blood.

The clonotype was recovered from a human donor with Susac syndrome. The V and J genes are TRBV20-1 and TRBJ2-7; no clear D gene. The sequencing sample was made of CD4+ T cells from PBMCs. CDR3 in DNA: TGCAGTGCTGCCCGACTGCCCTACGAGCAGTACTTC. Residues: CSAARLPYEQYF.